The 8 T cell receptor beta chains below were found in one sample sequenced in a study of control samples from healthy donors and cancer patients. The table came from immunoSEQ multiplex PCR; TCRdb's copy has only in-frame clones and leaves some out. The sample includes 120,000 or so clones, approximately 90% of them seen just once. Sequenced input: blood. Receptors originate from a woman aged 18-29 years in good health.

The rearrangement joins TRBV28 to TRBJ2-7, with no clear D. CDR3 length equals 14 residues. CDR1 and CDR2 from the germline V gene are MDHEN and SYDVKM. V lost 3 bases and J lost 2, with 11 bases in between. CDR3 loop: CASSFVGLPYEQYF. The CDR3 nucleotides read TGTGCCAGCAGTTTTGTAGGTCTTCCCTACGAGCAGTACTTC.

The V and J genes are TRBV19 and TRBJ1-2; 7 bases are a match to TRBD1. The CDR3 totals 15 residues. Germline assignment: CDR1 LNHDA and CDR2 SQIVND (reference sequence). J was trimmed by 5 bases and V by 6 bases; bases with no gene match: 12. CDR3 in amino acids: CASSPPGQRGYGYTF. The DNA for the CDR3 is TGTGCCAGTAGCCCTCCGGGACAGCGAGGATATGGCTACACCTTC.

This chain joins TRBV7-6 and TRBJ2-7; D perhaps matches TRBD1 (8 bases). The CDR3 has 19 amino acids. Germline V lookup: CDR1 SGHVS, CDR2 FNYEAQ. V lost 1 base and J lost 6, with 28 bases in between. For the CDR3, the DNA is TGTGCCAGCAGCTTAGAGAGTGCCTGGACAGGGAGGACGGGAGGCGAGCAGTACTTC. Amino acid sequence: CASSLESAWTGRTGGEQYF.

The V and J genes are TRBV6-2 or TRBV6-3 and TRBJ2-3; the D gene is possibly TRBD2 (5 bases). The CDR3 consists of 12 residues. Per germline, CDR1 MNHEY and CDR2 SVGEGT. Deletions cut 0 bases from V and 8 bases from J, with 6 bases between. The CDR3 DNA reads TGTGCCAGCAGTTACTCTCGGGGTACGCAGTATTTT. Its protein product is CASSYSRGTQYF.

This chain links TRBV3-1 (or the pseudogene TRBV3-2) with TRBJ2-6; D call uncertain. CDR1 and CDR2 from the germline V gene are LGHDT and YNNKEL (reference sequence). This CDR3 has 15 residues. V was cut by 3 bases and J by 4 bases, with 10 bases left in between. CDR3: CASSHGLAGANVLTF. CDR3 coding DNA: TGTGCCAGCAGCCACGGTTTAGCCGGGGCCAACGTCCTGACTTTC.

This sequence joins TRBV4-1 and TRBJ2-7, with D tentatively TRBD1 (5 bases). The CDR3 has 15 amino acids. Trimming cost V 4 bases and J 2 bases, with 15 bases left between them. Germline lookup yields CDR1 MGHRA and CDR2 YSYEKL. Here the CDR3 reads CASSPAGSGPYEQYF. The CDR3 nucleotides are TGCGCCAGCAGCCCCGCAGGGTCCGGACCCTACGAGCAGTACTTC.

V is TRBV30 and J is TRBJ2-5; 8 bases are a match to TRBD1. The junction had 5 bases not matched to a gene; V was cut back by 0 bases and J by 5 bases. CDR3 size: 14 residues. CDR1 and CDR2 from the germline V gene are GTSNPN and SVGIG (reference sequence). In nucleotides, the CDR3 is TGTGCCTGGAGTGTGGCCAGGGGGCTGGAGACCCAGTACTTC. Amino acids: CAWSVARGLETQYF.

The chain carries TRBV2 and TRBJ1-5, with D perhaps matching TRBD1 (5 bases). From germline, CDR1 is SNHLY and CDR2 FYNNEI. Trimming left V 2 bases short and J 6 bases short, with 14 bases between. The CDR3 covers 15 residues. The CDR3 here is CASSEQMTDSQPQHF. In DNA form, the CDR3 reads TGTGCCAGCAGTGAACAAATGACCGACAGTCAGCCCCAGCATTTT.